This passage covers 8 T cell receptor beta chains from one sample sequenced in a study of OX40 agonist ivuxolimab in advanced cancers. The table came from immunoSEQ multiplex PCR; TCRdb's copy has only in-frame clones and leaves some out. The data show approximately 78,000 clones, around 86% seen once. Sequences were derived from CD4+ or CD8+ T cells sorted from blood, sampled in a trial of the OX40 agonist ivuxolimab. These receptors originate from an adult with an advanced solid tumor such as melanoma, head and neck, liver or kidney cancer.

The rearrangement links TRBV19 to TRBJ2-2; no clear D gene. V lost 3 bases and J lost 3, with 8 bases in between. This CDR3 comprises 14 residues. CDR1 is LNHDA, CDR2 SQIVND, per germline (reference sequence). In nucleotides, the CDR3 is TGTGCCAGTAGTATTTTCGGTCACACCGGGGAGCTGTTTTTT. This gives the protein CASSIFGHTGELFF.

The rearrangement uses TRBV18 and TRBJ2-7; 9 bases align to TRBD2. The CDR3 totals 17 residues. The germline V gene has CDR1 KGHSH and CDR2 LQKENI. Losses at the gene ends were 3 bases for V and 0 bases for J; bases not matched to a gene: 9. The chain's CDR3 is CASSPAGAGGVSYEQYF. The CDR3, as DNA: TGTGCCAGCTCACCGGCGGGCGCGGGGGGGGTCTCCTACGAGCAGTACTTC.

V usage is TRBV25-1 and J usage is TRBJ2-2; D unclear. Trimming shortened V by 3 bases and J by 7 bases, and 9 bases separated the two germline ends. The germline V gene has CDR1 MGHDK and CDR2 SYGVNS. The CDR3 length is 13 residues. The CDR3 protein is CASSDYSRGELFF. CDR3 in DNA: TGTGCCAGCAGTGATTACAGCCGCGGGGAGCTGTTTTTT.

The genes are TRBV27 and TRBJ2-5; D perhaps matches TRBD2 (6 bases). Looked up from germline, CDR1 is MNHEY and CDR2 is SMNVEV (reference sequence). V shed 7 bases and J shed 5 bases, with 17 bases lying between them. This CDR3 has 14 amino acids. CDR3 sequence: CASTPIGGGETQYF. DNA for the CDR3: TGTGCCAGCACGCCTATCGGGGGTGGGGAGACCCAGTACTTC.

This clone was counted a few times. The gene calls are TRBV7-8 and TRBJ1-2; 10 positions agree with TRBD1. V was clipped by 5 bases and J by 4 bases; unmatched bases: 4. The germline V gene encodes CDR1 SGHVS and CDR2 FQNEAQ. This CDR3 comprises 14 residues. The chain's CDR3 is CASSPGQGIYGYTF. CDR3 in DNA: TGTGCCAGCAGCCCGGGACAGGGGATCTATGGCTACACCTTC.

The chain employs TRBV18 and TRBJ2-5; D is ambiguous. V was shortened by 1 base and J by 5 bases, with 5 bases between the two germline ends. Germline loops: CDR1 KGHSH, CDR2 LQKENI. This CDR3 contains 12 residues. CDR3 sequence: CASSPQGETQYF. CDR3 nucleotides: TGTGCCAGCTCACCACAAGGGGAGACCCAGTACTTC.

The chain recombines TRBV5-4 with TRBJ2-1; perhaps TRBD2 as D (6 bases). V was clipped by 4 bases and J by 0 bases, with 11 bases between them. This CDR3 is built from 15 residues. CDR1 is SGHNT, CDR2 YYREEE, per germline (reference sequence). The CDR3, as DNA: TGTGCCAGCAGCAGGAGGGAGTTCTCCTACAATGAGCAGTTCTTC. This gives the protein CASSRREFSYNEQFF.

This clone occurred a few times. This rearrangement joins TRBV10-3 to TRBJ2-7; D is unclear. The V gene's germline CDR1 is ENHRY and CDR2 SYGVKD. Trimming pared 5 bases from V and 5 bases from J, leaving 7 bases between. This CDR3 is 11 amino acids long. CDR3 loop: CAISFLDEQYF. DNA of the CDR3: TGTGCCATCAGTTTTTTGGACGAGCAGTACTTC.